This passage covers 16 T cell receptor beta chains from one sample sequenced in a study of blood T cell repertoires in COVID-19. TCRdb's table, derived via immunoSEQ multiplex PCR, lists solely in-frame clones and lacks some. The table has some 460,000 clones, 75% to 90% seen once; the top ten hold over 4%. Sequenced input: peripheral blood. The receptors come from a woman between 25 and 40 years old with acute or convalescent COVID-19.

Comment on this clone: Distinct nucleotide sequences in the sample also encode this CDR3. V and J are TRBV2 and TRBJ2-1; 9 bases agree with TRBD1. CDR3 size: 14 residues. Germline-derived CDR1 and CDR2 are SNHLY and FYNNEI. After removal of 5 bases from V and 5 bases from J, the junction contained 4 bases not matched to a gene. The CDR3 loop reads CASSRDRGNNEQFF. The DNA of the CDR3 is TGTGCCAGCAGTCGTGACAGGGGGAACAATGAGCAGTTCTTC.

The chain combines TRBV5-6 with TRBJ2-1, with 12 bases identical to TRBD1. The CDR3 runs to 14 residues. The trim removed 4 bases at V and 8 bases at J, leaving 4 bases unmatched. Per germline, CDR1 SGHDT and CDR2 YYEEEE. The CDR3 here is CASSPGTGGYEQFF. The CDR3 bases are TGTGCCAGCAGCCCGGGGACAGGGGGCTATGAGCAGTTCTTC.

The rearrangement uses TRBV9 and TRBJ2-7; D is possibly TRBD2 (5 bases). Germline V lookup: CDR1 SGDLS, CDR2 YYNGEE. This CDR3 has 15 residues. The V end was cut by 4 bases, the J end by 3 bases, with 17 bases between. The CDR3 is CASSTKLDGDYEQYF. In DNA form, the CDR3 reads TGTGCCAGCAGCACTAAACTAGATGGAGACTACGAGCAGTACTTC.

Concerning this clone itself: At one end, the junction sequence differs from germline, possibly due to a read error. V gene TRBV7-8 combines with J gene TRBJ2-1; TRBD2 is a possible D gene (6 bases). Looked up from germline, CDR1 is SGHVS and CDR2 is FQNEAQ. CDR3 length: 16 amino acids. CDR3 nucleotides: TGTGCCGGCAGCTTAGGCCGGACTACACGCGCCAATGAGCAGTTCTTC. Protein sequence: CAGSLGRTTRANEQFF.

The chain combines TRBV7-2 with TRBJ2-7; 8 nucleotides agree with TRBD1. The CDR3 contains 13 residues. The ends lost 1 base at V and 5 bases at J; junction bases unmatched: 1. CDR1 is SGHTA and CDR2 is FQGNSA in the germline V gene. The CDR3, as DNA: TGTGCCAGCAGCTTAGAACAGGGGGACGAGCAGTACTTC. Its protein product is CASSLEQGDEQYF.

The rearrangement joins TRBV30 to TRBJ2-1; D gene ambiguous. Trimming cost V 1 base and J 7 bases, with 8 bases left between them. This CDR3 region has 12 residues. The germline gives CDR1 GTSNPN, CDR2 SVGIG (reference sequence). CDR3 sequence reads: CAWSDTDNEQFF. The CDR3 DNA sequence: TGTGCCTGGAGTGACACCGATAATGAGCAGTTCTTC. Full variable domain (remainder filled in from reference TRBV30 and TRBJ2-1): SQTIHQWPATLVQPVGSPLSLECTVEGTSNPNLYWYRQAAGRGLQLLFYSVGIGQISSEVPQNLSASRPQDRQFILSSKKLLLSDSGFYLCAWSDTDNEQFFGPGTRLTVL.

The chain joins TRBV3-1 (or the pseudogene TRBV3-2) to TRBJ1-4; D not resolved. The V gene lost 1 base and the J gene lost 4 bases, with 10 bases spanning the gap. CDR1 is LGHDT, CDR2 YNNKEL, per germline (reference sequence). This CDR3 is 15 amino acids long. As DNA, the CDR3 is TGTGCCAGCAGCCAAGTTCGCCAGTTTAATGAAAAACTGTTTTTT. As protein: CASSQVRQFNEKLFF.

The J gene is TRBJ1-1, the V gene TRBV6-5; 7 nucleotides match TRBD1. CDR3 length: 14 residues. From germline, CDR1 is MNHEY and CDR2 SVGAGI. V gave up 7 bases and J gave up 5 bases; unmatched junction bases: 10. The CDR3 DNA reads as TGTGCCAGCAAACCGACAGGGCAGTGGACTGAAGCTTTCTTT. It translates to CASKPTGQWTEAFF.

V gene TRBV6-5 combines with J gene TRBJ1-1, with TRBD1 as a possible D gene (6 bases). CDR3 length: 15 amino acids. Trimming stripped 6 bases from V and 2 bases from J, with 16 bases between. The germline CDR1 and CDR2 sequences are MNHEY and SVGAGI. CDR3 protein: CASRSRGRGNTEAFF. DNA for the CDR3: TGTGCCAGCAGGAGTCGCGGCAGGGGAAACACTGAAGCTTTCTTT.

The chain carries TRBV7-3 and TRBJ2-3, with no clear D. Germline V lookup: CDR1 SGHTA, CDR2 FQGTGA. This CDR3 has 13 amino acids. V shed 2 bases and J shed 3 bases, with 6 bases lying between them. DNA of the CDR3: TGTGCCAGCAGCTTATATAGAACAGATACGCAGTATTTT. Its translation: CASSLYRTDTQYF. Complete variable domain (other parts from reference TRBV7-3 and TRBJ2-3): GAGVSQTPSNKVTEKGKYVELRCDPISGHTALYWYRQSLGQGPEFLIYFQGTGAADDSGLPNDRFFAVRPEGSVSTLKIQRTERGDSAVYLCASSLYRTDTQYFGPGTRLTVL.

The chain carries TRBV5-1 and TRBJ2-7; 9 bases align to TRBD1. CDR1 is SGHRS, CDR2 YFSETQ, per germline. CDR3 length: 15 amino acids. The J segment lost 6 bases and the V segment lost 0 bases, leaving 7 bases of the junction unmatched. This chain's CDR3 is CASSLGWTGEVEQYF. As DNA, the CDR3 is TGCGCCAGCAGCTTGGGGTGGACAGGGGAGGTCGAGCAGTACTTC.

This clone was counted a single time. This sequence joins TRBV5-6 and TRBJ2-7; tentatively, D is TRBD1 (5 bases). Trimming removed 2 bases from V and 4 bases from J, with 16 bases in between. Looked up from germline, CDR1 is SGHDT and CDR2 is YYEEEE. The CDR3 extends over 15 amino acids. CDR3 region: CASSLRTFDGYEQYF. Written as DNA, the CDR3 is TGTGCCAGCAGCTTAAGGACATTTGATGGATACGAGCAGTACTTC.

CDR3 nucleotide sequence: TGTGCCAGCAGCCCGAACCCGGGACAGGTGGTTCGCACCGGGGAGCTGTTTTTT. Protein: CASSPNPGQVVRTGELFF. The genes are TRBV3-1 (or the pseudogene TRBV3-2) and TRBJ2-2; 8 bases are shared with TRBD1. Germline V lookup: CDR1 LGHDT, CDR2 YNNKEL (reference sequence). The CDR3 runs to 18 residues. The V and J ends lost 4 bases and 4 bases, in that order; junction bases with no gene match: 14.

The chain couples TRBV19 to TRBJ1-1; D possibly corresponds to TRBD1 (5 bases). The germline CDR1 and CDR2 sequences are LNHDA and SQIVND (reference sequence). The CDR3 spans 14 residues. V lost 9 bases and J lost 6, with 20 bases in between. CDR3 nucleotides: TGTGCCAGCCAAGACAGATCTGACCGTCCTGAAGCTTTCTTT. It specifies CASQDRSDRPEAFF.

The chain combines TRBV5-4 with TRBJ1-4, with 9 bases aligning to TRBD1. J lost 8 bases, V lost 1 base, and 6 bases had no gene match. The CDR3 covers 15 residues. The V gene's germline CDR1 is SGHNT and CDR2 YYREEE (reference sequence). The CDR3 sequence: CASSLNRGPREKLFF. The DNA for the CDR3 is TGTGCCAGCAGCTTGAACAGGGGGCCGAGGGAAAAACTGTTTTTT.

The rearrangement uses TRBV4-1 and TRBJ2-3; 7 nucleotides match TRBD2. The CDR3 extends over 15 amino acids. Per the germline V gene, CDR1 is MGHRA and CDR2 is YSYEKL. Trimming at V came to 4 bases and at J to 1 base, leaving 5 bases not matched to a gene. CDR3 region: CASSPQAGGTDTQYF. The CDR3 coding sequence is TGCGCCAGCAGCCCACAGGCGGGGGGCACAGATACGCAGTATTTT.